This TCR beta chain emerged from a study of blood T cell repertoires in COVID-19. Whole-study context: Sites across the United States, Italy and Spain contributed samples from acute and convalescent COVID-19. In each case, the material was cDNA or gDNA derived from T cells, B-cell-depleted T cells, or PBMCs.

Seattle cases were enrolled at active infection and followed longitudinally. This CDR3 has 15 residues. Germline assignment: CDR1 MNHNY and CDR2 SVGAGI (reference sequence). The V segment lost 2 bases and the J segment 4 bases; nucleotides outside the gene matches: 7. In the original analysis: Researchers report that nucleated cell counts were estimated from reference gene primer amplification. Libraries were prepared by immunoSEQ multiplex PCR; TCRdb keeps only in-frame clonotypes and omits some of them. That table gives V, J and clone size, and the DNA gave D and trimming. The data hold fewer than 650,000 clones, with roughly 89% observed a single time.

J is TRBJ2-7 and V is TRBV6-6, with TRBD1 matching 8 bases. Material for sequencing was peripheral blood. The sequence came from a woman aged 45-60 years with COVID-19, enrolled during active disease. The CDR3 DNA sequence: TGTGCCAGCAGTTACGCCAGGGGGCGCGGGTACGAGCAGTACTTC. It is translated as CASSYARGRGYEQYF.